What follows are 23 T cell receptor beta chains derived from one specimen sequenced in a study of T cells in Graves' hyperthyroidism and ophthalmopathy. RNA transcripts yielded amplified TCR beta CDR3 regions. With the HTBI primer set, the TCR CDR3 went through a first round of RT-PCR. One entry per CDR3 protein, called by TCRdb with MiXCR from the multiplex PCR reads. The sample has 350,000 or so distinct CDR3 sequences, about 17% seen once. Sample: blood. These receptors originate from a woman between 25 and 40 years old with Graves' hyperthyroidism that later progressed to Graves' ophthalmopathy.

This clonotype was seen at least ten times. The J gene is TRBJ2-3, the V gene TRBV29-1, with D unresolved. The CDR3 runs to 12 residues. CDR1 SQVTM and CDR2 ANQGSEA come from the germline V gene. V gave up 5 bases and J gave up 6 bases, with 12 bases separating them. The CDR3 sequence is CSVCLQLDTQYF. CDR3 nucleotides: TGCAGCGTTTGCCTTCAACTGGATACGCAGTATTTT.

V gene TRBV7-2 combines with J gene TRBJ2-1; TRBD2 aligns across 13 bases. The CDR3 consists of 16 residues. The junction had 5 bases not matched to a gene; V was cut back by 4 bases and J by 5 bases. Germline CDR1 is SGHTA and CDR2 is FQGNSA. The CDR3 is CASSSAGLAGNNEQFF. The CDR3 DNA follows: TGTGCCAGCAGCTCGGCGGGACTAGCGGGGAACAATGAGCAGTTCTTC.

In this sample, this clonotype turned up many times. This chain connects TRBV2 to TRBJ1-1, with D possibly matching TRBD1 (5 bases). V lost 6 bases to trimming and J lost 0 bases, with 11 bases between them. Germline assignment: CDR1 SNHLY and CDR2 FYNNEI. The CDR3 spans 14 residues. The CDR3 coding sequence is TGTGCCAGCAGAAGACAGAGCATGAACACTGAAGCTTTCTTT. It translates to CASRRQSMNTEAFF.

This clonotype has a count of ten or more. The CDR3 protein is CASSQVSRAGGETQYF. Written as DNA, the CDR3 is TGTGCCAGCAGCCAAGTGTCCCGGGCGGGCGGAGAGACCCAGTACTTC. This chain links TRBV3-1 with TRBJ2-5, with D possibly TRBD2 on 5 matching bases. This CDR3 comprises 16 residues. V was trimmed by 1 base and J by 4 bases, leaving 16 bases between them. Germline lookup yields CDR1 LGHDT and CDR2 YNNKEL (reference sequence).

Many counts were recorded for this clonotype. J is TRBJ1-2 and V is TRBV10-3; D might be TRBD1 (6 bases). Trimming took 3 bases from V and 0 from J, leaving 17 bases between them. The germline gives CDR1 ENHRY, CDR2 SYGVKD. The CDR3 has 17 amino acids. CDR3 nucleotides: TGTGCCATCAGTGATGGCGTACAGGGTAGGGCTAACTATGGCTACACCTTC. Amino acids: CAISDGVQGRANYGYTF.

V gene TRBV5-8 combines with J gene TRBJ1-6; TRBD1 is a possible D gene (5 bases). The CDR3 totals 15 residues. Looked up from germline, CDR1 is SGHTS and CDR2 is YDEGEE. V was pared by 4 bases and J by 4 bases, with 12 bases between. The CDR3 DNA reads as TGTGCCAGCAGCCCCGGGACCCTATATAATTCACCCCTCCACTTT. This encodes CASSPGTLYNSPLHF.

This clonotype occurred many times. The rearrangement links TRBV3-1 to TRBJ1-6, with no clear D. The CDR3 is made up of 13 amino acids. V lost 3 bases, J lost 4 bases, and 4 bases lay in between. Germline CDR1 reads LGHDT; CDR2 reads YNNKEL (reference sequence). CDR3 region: CASSQDYNSPLHF. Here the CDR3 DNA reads TGTGCCAGCAGCCAGGATTATAATTCACCCCTCCACTTT.

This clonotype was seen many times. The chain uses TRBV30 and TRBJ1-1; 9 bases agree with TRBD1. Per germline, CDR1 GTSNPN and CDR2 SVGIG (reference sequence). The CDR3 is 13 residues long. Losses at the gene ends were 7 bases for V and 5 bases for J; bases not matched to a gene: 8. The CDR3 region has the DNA TGTGCCTTCGAAGGGACAGGGAGGACTGAAGCTTTCTTT. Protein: CAFEGTGRTEAFF.

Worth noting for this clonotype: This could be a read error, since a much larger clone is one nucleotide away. The CDR3 DNA sequence: TGCAGTGCTAGTAGCTTTGCGGGGGCTCAAAATGAGCAGTACTTC. Translated: CSASSFAGAQNEQYF. The V call is TRBV20-1, the J call TRBJ2-7, with TRBD2 as a possible D gene (7 bases). The V and J ends lost 3 bases and 7 bases respectively, with 22 bases between them. Germline CDR1 reads DFQATT; CDR2 reads SNEGSKA (reference sequence). This CDR3 contains 15 residues.

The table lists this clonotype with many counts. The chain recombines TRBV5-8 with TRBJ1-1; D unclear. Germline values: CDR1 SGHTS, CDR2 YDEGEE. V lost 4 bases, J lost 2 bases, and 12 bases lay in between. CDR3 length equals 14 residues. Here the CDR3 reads CASSVGVGNTEAFF. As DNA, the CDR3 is TGTGCCAGCAGCGTAGGTGTGGGAAACACTGAAGCTTTCTTT.

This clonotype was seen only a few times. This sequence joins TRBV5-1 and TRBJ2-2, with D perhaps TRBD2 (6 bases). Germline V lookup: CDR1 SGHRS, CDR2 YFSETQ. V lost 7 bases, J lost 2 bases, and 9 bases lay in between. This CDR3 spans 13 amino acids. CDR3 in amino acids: CASAGRNTGELFF. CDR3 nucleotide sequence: TGCGCCAGCGCGGGGAGAAACACCGGGGAGCTGTTTTTT.

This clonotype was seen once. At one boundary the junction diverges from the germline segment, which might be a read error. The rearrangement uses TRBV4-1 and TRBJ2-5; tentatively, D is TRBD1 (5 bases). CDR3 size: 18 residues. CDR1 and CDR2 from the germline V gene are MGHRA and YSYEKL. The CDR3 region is CASIQGPLGAGPQETQYF. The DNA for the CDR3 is TGCGCCAGCATCCAAGGGCCCTTGGGCGCAGGGCCCCAGGAGACCCAGTACTTC.

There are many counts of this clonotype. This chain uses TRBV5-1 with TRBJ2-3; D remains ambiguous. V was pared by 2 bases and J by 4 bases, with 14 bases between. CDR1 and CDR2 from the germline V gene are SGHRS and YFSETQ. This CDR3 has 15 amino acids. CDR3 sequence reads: CASSFEDPKADTQYF. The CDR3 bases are TGCGCCAGCAGCTTTGAGGACCCGAAGGCAGATACGCAGTATTTT.

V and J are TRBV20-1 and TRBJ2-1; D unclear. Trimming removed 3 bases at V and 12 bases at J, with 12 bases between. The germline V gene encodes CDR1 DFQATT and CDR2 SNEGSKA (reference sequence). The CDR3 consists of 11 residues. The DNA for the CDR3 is TGCAGTGCTAGGGGTATAAGAGGGCAGTTCTTC. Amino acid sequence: CSARGIRGQFF.

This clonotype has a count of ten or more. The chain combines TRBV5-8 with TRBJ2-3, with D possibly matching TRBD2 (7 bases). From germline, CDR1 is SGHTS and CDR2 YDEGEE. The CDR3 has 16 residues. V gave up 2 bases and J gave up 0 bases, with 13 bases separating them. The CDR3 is CASSFSGGSSTDTQYF. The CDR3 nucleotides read TGTGCCAGCAGCTTCTCGGGGGGCTCTAGCACAGATACGCAGTATTTT. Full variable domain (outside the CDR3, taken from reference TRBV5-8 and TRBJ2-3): EAGVTQSPTHLIKTRGQQATLRCSPISGHTSVYWYQQALGLGLQFLLWYDEGEERNRGNFPPRFSGRQFPNYSSELNVNALELEDSALYLCASSFSGGSSTDTQYFGPGTRLTVL.

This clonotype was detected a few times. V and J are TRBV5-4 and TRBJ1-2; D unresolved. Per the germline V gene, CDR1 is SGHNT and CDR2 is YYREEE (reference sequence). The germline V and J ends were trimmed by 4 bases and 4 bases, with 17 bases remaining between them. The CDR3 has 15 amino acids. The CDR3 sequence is CASSRATMGSYGYTF. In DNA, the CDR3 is TGTGCCAGCAGCCGAGCCACCATGGGGTCCTATGGCTACACCTTC.

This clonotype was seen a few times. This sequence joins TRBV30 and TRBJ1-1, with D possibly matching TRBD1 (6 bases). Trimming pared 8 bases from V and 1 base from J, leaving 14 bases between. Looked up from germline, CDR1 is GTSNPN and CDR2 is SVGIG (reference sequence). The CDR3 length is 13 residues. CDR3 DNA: TGTGCCCGACGATCGGGACAGAACACTGAAGCTTTCTTT. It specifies CARRSGQNTEAFF.

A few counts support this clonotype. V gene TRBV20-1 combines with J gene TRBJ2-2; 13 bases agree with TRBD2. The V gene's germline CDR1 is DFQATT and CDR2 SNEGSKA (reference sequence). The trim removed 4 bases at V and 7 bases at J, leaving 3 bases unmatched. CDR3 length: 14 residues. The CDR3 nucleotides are TGCAGTGCTAAGGGGACTAGCGGGGTCGGGGAGCTGTTTTTT. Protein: CSAKGTSGVGELFF.

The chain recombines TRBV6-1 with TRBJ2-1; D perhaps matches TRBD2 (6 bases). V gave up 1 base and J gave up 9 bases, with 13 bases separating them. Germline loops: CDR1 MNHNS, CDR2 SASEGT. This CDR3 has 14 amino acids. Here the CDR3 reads CASSEGGGWVEQFF. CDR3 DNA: TGTGCCAGCAGTGAAGGGGGAGGTTGGGTTGAGCAGTTCTTC.

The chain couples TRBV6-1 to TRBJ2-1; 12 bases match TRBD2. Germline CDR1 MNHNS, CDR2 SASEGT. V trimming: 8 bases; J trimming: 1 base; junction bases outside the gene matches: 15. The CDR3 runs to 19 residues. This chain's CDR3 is CASQSWSSGRGRSYNEQFF. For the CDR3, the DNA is TGTGCCAGCCAAAGTTGGTCTAGCGGGAGGGGGAGGTCCTACAATGAGCAGTTCTTC.

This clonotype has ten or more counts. Written as DNA, the CDR3 is TGTGCCAGCAGGAAAGGCGAGCAGTTCTTC. This sequence encodes CASRKGEQFF. The rearrangement links TRBV6-1 to TRBJ2-1; unclear D gene. CDR1 and CDR2 from the germline V gene are MNHNS and SASEGT. CDR3 length: 10 amino acids. V lost 6 bases and J 10 bases, leaving 7 bases between the germline ends.

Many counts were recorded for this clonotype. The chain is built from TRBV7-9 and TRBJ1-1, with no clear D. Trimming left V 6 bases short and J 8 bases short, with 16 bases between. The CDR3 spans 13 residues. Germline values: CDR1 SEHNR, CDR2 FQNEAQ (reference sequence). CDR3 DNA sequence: TGTGCCAGCAGTTTTACCCCCTTGGGGGAAGCTTTCTTT. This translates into CASSFTPLGEAFF.

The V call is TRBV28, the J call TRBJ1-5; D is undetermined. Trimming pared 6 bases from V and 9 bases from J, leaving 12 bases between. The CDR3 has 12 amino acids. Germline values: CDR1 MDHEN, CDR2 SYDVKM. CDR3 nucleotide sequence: TGTGCCAGCAGCCTCGAGCCGTCGCCCCAGCATTTT. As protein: CASSLEPSPQHF.